The next 7 T cell receptor beta chains were all read from a single sample in a study of blood T cells in healthy people across ages. Through a sample-barcoded 5' primer and a J-beta primer mix, a second PCR was run for roughly 6 to 12 cycles. TCRdb re-analysed the 5' RACE reads in MiXCR, keeping a single row per CDR3 protein. Among hundreds of thousands of distinct CDR3 sequences listed, approximately 35% were seen once. Source material: blood. Receptor source: a man younger than 35 in good health.

This clonotype has a handful of counts. The chain links TRBV7-9 to TRBJ2-3; D is possibly TRBD1 or TRBD2 (5 bases each). Germline CDR1 and CDR2: SEHNR and FQNEAQ (reference sequence). The CDR3 has 15 residues. The ends were cut back, 5 bases at V and 3 bases at J, with 15 bases in the middle. CDR3 DNA sequence: TGTGCCAGCAGCCCCCCGTGGGGGATAACAGATACGCAGTATTTT. Amino acid sequence: CASSPPWGITDTQYF.

This clonotype came up a few times. The chain is built from TRBV5-1 and TRBJ2-1; the D gene is possibly TRBD2 (7 bases). CDR1 and CDR2 (germline): SGHRS, YFSETQ. The CDR3 runs to 12 residues. Trimming shortened V by 4 bases and J by 9 bases, and 11 bases separated the two germline ends. This CDR3 reads CASSLRGGEQFF. The CDR3 DNA follows: TGCGCCAGCAGCCTGAGGGGGGGTGAGCAGTTCTTC.

The chain's CDR3 is CASSFSGGGGSEAFF. CDR3 sequence (DNA): TGTGCCAGCAGTTTCTCGGGGGGCGGAGGCTCTGAAGCTTTCTTT. This rearrangement joins TRBV27 to TRBJ1-1; weak D call: TRBD1 (6 bases). The ends were cut back, 3 bases at V and 6 bases at J, with 17 bases in the middle. In germline, CDR1 is MNHEY, CDR2 SMNVEV (reference sequence). This CDR3 spans 15 amino acids.

For this clonotype: A much larger clonotype is one base distant, so this may be a read error. The chain joins TRBV12-3 or TRBV12-4 to TRBJ2-1; no definite D call. There are 13 residues in the CDR3. V lost 3 bases to trimming and J lost 10 bases, with 13 bases between them. CDR3 protein: CASSLSGTYEQFF. The CDR3 nucleotides read TGTGCCAGCAGTTTGTCAGGAACCTACGAGCAGTTCTTC.

The chain recombines TRBV7-2 with TRBJ2-1, with D possibly matching TRBD2 (5 bases). The germline V gene has CDR1 SGHTA and CDR2 FQGNSA. V dropped 5 bases and J dropped 9 bases, with 17 bases sitting between them. The CDR3 consists of 14 residues. The CDR3 is CASSPGLAWSEQFF. Here the CDR3 DNA reads TGTGCCAGCAGCCCGGGATTAGCGTGGAGTGAGCAGTTCTTC. Complete variable domain (other parts from reference TRBV7-2 and TRBJ2-1): GAGVSQSPSNKVTEKGKDVELRCDPISGHTALYWYRQSLGQGLEFLIYFQGNSAPDKSGLPSDRFSAERTGGSVSTLTIQRTQQEDSAVYLCASSPGLAWSEQFFGPGTRLTVL.

This clonotype occurred many times. The gene calls are TRBV5-1 and TRBJ2-1; TRBD1 matches 9 bases. The germline gives CDR1 SGHRS, CDR2 YFSETQ. The CDR3 is made up of 15 amino acids. J gave up 5 bases and V 0 bases, and 3 bases lay outside the gene matches. The CDR3 region has the DNA TGCGCCAGCAGCTTGGGACAGGGGGATAACAATGAGCAGTTCTTC. Residues: CASSLGQGDNNEQFF.

Note on this clonotype: Possible read error: a much larger clone is one base away. V is TRBV9 and J is TRBJ2-1; D may correspond to TRBD1 or TRBD2 (5 bases each). The CDR3 runs 14 residues. The germline V gene encodes CDR1 SGDLS and CDR2 YYNGEE. The CDR3 nucleotides read TGTGCCAGCAACGTAGGGGACCCCTACAATGAGCAGTTCTTC. It codes for CASNVGDPYNEQFF.